A single sample gave rise to the 10 T cell receptor beta chains below, sequenced in a study of blood T cell repertoires in COVID-19 (TCRdb year 2020). Library preparation employed the immunoSEQ multiplex PCR assay. TCRdb carries this immuneACCESS record with in-frame sequences only. Its versions omit some clonotypes, under half of them owing to an unresolved V gene in the studies checked, with the rest unexplained. The sample table shows hundreds of thousands of clones, and 90% are seen once. In total, the top ten clones hold 2.6% of the sample. The sample taken for sequencing was PBMCs or T cells enriched from blood (not recorded which). Source of these receptors: a man aged 55 to 69 who had recovered from COVID-19.

This chain connects TRBV18 to TRBJ1-2; 7 bases map to TRBD1. The CDR3 covers 13 residues. The germline V gene encodes CDR1 KGHSH and CDR2 LQKENI. Trimming at V came to 4 bases and at J to 6 bases, leaving 5 bases not matched to a gene. CDR3 in DNA: TGTGCCAGCTCACTGACAACAGGGGATGGCTACACCTTC. This gives the protein CASSLTTGDGYTF. The complete variable domain, with remaining parts taken from reference TRBV18 and TRBJ1-2, reads NAGVMQNPRHLVRRRGQEARLRCSPMKGHSHVYWYRQLPEEGLKFMVYLQKENIIDESGMPKERFSAEFPKEGPSILRIQQVVRGDSAAYFCASSLTTGDGYTFGSGTRLTVV.

The rearrangement links TRBV7-2 to TRBJ1-6; 9 nucleotides agree with TRBD1. Germline V CDR1 and CDR2: SGHTA, FQGNSA. Losses at the gene ends were 5 bases for V and 11 bases for J; bases not matched to a gene: 10. The CDR3 sequence is 15 residues long. CDR3 sequence: CASSPIRDREPPLHF. The DNA for the CDR3 is TGTGCCAGCAGCCCGATCAGGGACAGGGAACCACCCCTCCACTTT. Full variable domain (outside the CDR3, taken from reference TRBV7-2 and TRBJ1-6): GAGVSQSPSNKVTEKGKDVELRCDPISGHTALYWYRQSLGQGLEFLIYFQGNSAPDKSGLPSDRFSAERTGGSVSTLTIQRTQQEDSAVYLCASSPIRDREPPLHFGNGTRLTVT.

This clone was detected once. As DNA, the CDR3 is TGTGCCAGTAGTATTCGGGACTATAATTCACCCCTCCACTTT. Residues: CASSIRDYNSPLHF. The chain has TRBV19 and TRBJ1-6, with D uncertain. V was clipped by 3 bases and J by 3 bases, with 6 bases between them. The CDR3 runs to 14 residues. Germline lookup yields CDR1 LNHDA and CDR2 SQIVND (reference sequence).

The chain uses TRBV10-1 and TRBJ2-5; 9 bases line up with TRBD2. CDR1 and CDR2 (germline): WNHNN, SYGVQD (reference sequence). V was pared by 3 bases and J by 2 bases, with 13 bases of the junction left unmatched. The CDR3 sequence is 18 residues long. CDR3 bases: TGCGCCAGCAGTGATCTAGCGGGATCGATTCGACGACAAGAGACCCAGTACTTC. It translates to CASSDLAGSIRRQETQYF.

This rearrangement joins TRBV7-2 to TRBJ2-1; TRBD1 might be the D (5 bases). CDR1 SGHTA and CDR2 FQGNSA come from the germline V gene. Trimming pared 1 base from V and 8 bases from J, leaving 9 bases between. CDR3 length equals 13 residues. DNA of the CDR3: TGTGCCAGCAGCTTAGTCCAGGGCCATGAGCAGTTCTTC. Protein: CASSLVQGHEQFF. The entire variable domain, with the rest obtained from reference TRBV7-2 and TRBJ2-1, is as follows: GAGVSQSPSNKVTEKGKDVELRCDPISGHTALYWYRQSLGQGLEFLIYFQGNSAPDKSGLPSDRFSAERTGGSVSTLTIQRTQQEDSAVYLCASSLVQGHEQFFGPGTRLTVL.

This clone was seen a single time. The V and J genes are TRBV5-1 and TRBJ1-5; TRBD1 matches at 10 bases. CDR1 SGHRS and CDR2 YFSETQ come from the germline V gene. V dropped 5 bases and J dropped 4; count of bases not matched to a gene: 6. The CDR3 has 15 amino acids. This CDR3 is CASSSGTGDNQPQHF. The CDR3 DNA reads as TGCGCCAGCAGTTCCGGGACAGGGGATAATCAGCCCCAGCATTTT.

The rearrangement links TRBV24-1 to TRBJ2-1; 11 bases match TRBD2. The CDR3 length is 17 residues. V gave up 3 bases and J gave up 7 bases; unmatched junction bases: 10. Germline CDR1 is KGHDR and CDR2 is SFDVKD. CDR3: CATSDPIAGGRLNEQFF. The CDR3 nucleotides read TGTGCCACCAGTGATCCGATAGCGGGAGGGCGGCTGAATGAGCAGTTCTTC.

CDR3 region: CASRDMNTEAFF. Here the CDR3 DNA reads TGTGCCAGCAGGGACATGAACACTGAAGCTTTCTTT. The rearrangement joins TRBV27 to TRBJ1-1, with a possible D match to TRBD1 (5 bases). Germline CDR1 MNHEY, CDR2 SMNVEV (reference sequence). The V gene lost 6 bases and the J gene lost 0 bases, with 5 bases spanning the gap. The CDR3 contains 12 residues.

V is TRBV5-1 and J is TRBJ2-1, with D possibly TRBD2 on 6 matching bases. This CDR3 has 13 amino acids. Germline loops: CDR1 SGHRS, CDR2 YFSETQ. The germline V and J ends were trimmed by 7 bases and 6 bases, with 14 bases remaining between them. The CDR3 reads CASSAGMGNEQFF. CDR3 DNA: TGCGCCAGCTCGGCGGGAATGGGCAATGAGCAGTTCTTC.

The sample holds a few counts of this clone. The J gene is TRBJ1-1, the V gene TRBV12-3 or TRBV12-4; D is uncertain. The CDR3 length is 12 residues. V lost 1 base and J 11 bases, leaving 11 bases between the germline ends. The CDR3 is CASSLGGYSAFF. CDR3 DNA: TGTGCCAGCAGTTTAGGAGGGTATTCGGCTTTCTTT.